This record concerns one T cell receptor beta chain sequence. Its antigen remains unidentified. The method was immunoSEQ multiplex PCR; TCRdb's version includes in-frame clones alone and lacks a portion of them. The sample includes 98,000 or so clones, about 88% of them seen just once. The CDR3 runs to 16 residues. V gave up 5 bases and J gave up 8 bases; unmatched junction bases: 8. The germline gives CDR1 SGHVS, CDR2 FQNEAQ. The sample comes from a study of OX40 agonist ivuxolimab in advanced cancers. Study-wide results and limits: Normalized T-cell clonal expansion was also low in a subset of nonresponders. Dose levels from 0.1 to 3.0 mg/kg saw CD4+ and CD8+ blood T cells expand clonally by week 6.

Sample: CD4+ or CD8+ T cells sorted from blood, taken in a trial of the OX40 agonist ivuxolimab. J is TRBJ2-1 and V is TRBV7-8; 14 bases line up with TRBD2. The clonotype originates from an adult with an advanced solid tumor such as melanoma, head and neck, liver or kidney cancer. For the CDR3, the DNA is TGTGCCAGCAGCCAGGGACTAGCGGGAGTTTTGGATGAGCAGTTCTTC. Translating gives CASSQGLAGVLDEQFF.